Shown below are 18 T cell receptor beta chains from a single sample sequenced in a study of PD-L1 blockade in urothelial cancer. Assay used: immunoSEQ multiplex PCR; TCRdb lists only in-frame clones, some missing. The table includes tens of thousands of clones, roughly 84% detected once. Noted time point: pretreatment peripheral blood. Sequenced here: PBMCs, sampled around atezolizumab (anti-PD-L1) treatment. The origin of the receptors is a man aged 55-75 years with urothelial cancer.

This clone was recorded a few times. This chain uses TRBV10-3 with TRBJ1-2; D is uncertain. V lost 4 bases to trimming and J lost 6 bases, with 12 bases between them. The germline CDR1 and CDR2 sequences are ENHRY and SYGVKD. This CDR3 is 13 amino acids long. CDR3 sequence (DNA): TGTGCCATCAGTGGGGAGGGATTAAATGGCTACACCTTC. Translating it yields CAISGEGLNGYTF.

J is TRBJ2-7 and V is TRBV7-9; 8 bases are a match to TRBD1. The ends lost 4 bases at V and 4 bases at J; junction bases unmatched: 6. This CDR3 has 14 amino acids. Germline CDR1 SEHNR, CDR2 FQNEAQ (reference sequence). In DNA form, the CDR3 reads TGTGCCAGCAGCTCCCCGACAGGGGTTTACGAGCAGTACTTC. Protein: CASSSPTGVYEQYF. Full variable domain (rest looked up from reference TRBV7-9 and TRBJ2-7): DTGVSQNPRHKITKRGQNVTFRCDPISEHNRLYWYRQTLGQGPEFLTYFQNEAQLEKSRLLSDRFSAERPKGSFSTLEIQRTEQGDSAMYLCASSSPTGVYEQYFGPGTRLTVT.

V usage is TRBV5-1 and J usage is TRBJ2-1; 9 bases agree with TRBD2. Germline V gives CDR1 SGHRS, CDR2 YFSETQ. V shed 0 bases, J shed 6 bases, and the junction held 19 bases outside the gene matches. The CDR3 is 20 residues long. CDR3 nucleotide sequence: TGCGCCAGCAGCTTGGATAGCGGGGGAATAGTAGGTTTGAGGGGCAATGAGCAGTTCTTC. Encoded protein: CASSLDSGGIVGLRGNEQFF. Based on the CDR3 plus reference TRBV5-1 and TRBJ2-1, the full variable domain is KAGVTQTPRYLIKTRGQQVTLSCSPISGHRSVSWYQQTPGQGLQFLFEYFSETQRNKGNFPGRFSGRQFSNSRSEMNVSTLELGDSALYLCASSLDSGGIVGLRGNEQFFGPGTRLTVL.

The chain joins TRBV15 to TRBJ2-7; a weak D match, TRBD2 (6 bases). The ends were cut back, 3 bases at V and 1 base at J, with 13 bases in the middle. The CDR3 sequence is 15 residues long. CDR1 is LNHNV, CDR2 YYDKDF, per germline (reference sequence). The CDR3: CATSRERTISYEQYF. The CDR3 region has the DNA TGTGCCACCAGCAGGGAGAGGACTATATCCTACGAGCAGTACTTC. Looking up the rest from reference TRBV15 and TRBJ2-7 gives the full variable domain: DAMVIQNPRYQVTQFGKPVTLSCSQTLNHNVMYWYQQKSSQAPKLLFHYYDKDFNNEADTPDNFQSRRPNTSFCFLDIRSPGLGDTAMYLCATSRERTISYEQYFGPGTRLTVT.

The sample holds one count of this clone. One end of the junction varies from germline; a read error may be responsible. The genes are TRBV29-1 and TRBJ2-3; 7 positions match TRBD1. Germline loops: CDR1 SQVTM, CDR2 ANQGSEA. CDR3 length equals 15 residues. The CDR3: CSVEAYRGPTDTQYF. CDR3 bases: TGCAGCGTCGAAGCGTACAGGGGCCCCACAGATACGCAGTATTTT.

The J gene is TRBJ2-7, the V gene TRBV6-1; a possible D gene is TRBD1 (5 bases). The CDR3 extends over 16 amino acids. Germline loops: CDR1 MNHNS, CDR2 SASEGT. Deletions cut 4 bases from V and 6 bases from J, with 22 bases between. CDR3 sequence reads: CASSVGQLSLIGEQYF. As DNA, the CDR3 is TGTGCCAGCAGTGTAGGACAATTGTCATTAATAGGCGAGCAGTACTTC.

The chain couples TRBV27 to TRBJ2-5; a possible D gene is TRBD1 (5 bases). V was trimmed by 9 bases and J by 1 base, leaving 15 bases between them. Looked up from germline, CDR1 is MNHEY and CDR2 is SMNVEV (reference sequence). The CDR3 extends over 14 amino acids. DNA of the CDR3: TGTGCCAGTCGCCCATCCAGGGCCCAAGAGACCCAGTACTTC. Amino acid sequence: CASRPSRAQETQYF.

The CDR3 loop reads CASKLRGEGLDEQFF. CDR3 coding DNA: TGTGCCAGCAAACTTCGGGGGGAGGGCCTTGATGAGCAGTTCTTC. The V and J genes are TRBV6-1 and TRBJ2-1; 7 bases match TRBD2. V dropped 7 bases and J dropped 8; count of bases not matched to a gene: 14. The CDR3 sequence is 15 residues long. The germline gives CDR1 MNHNS, CDR2 SASEGT.

This chain's CDR3 is CASSLQGTETQYF. CDR3 nucleotides: TGTGCCAGCAGCCTACAGGGGACGGAGACCCAGTACTTC. The chain employs TRBV7-2 and TRBJ2-5; TRBD1 aligns across 7 bases. The CDR3 is 13 residues long. After removal of 5 bases from V and 5 bases from J, the junction contained 5 bases not matched to a gene. Per the germline V gene, CDR1 is SGHTA and CDR2 is FQGNSA.

The chain is built from TRBV7-2 and TRBJ2-7; 9 nucleotides agree with TRBD1. Germline values: CDR1 SGHTA, CDR2 FQGNSA. Unmatched junction bases numbered 7, after V lost 4 bases and J lost 3 bases. The CDR3 totals 15 residues. The CDR3 DNA sequence: TGTGCCAGCAGCTACTCCGGGACAGGGAACTACGAGCAGTACTTC. It is translated as CASSYSGTGNYEQYF. The complete variable domain, with remaining parts taken from reference TRBV7-2 and TRBJ2-7, reads GAGVSQSPSNKVTEKGKDVELRCDPISGHTALYWYRQSLGQGLEFLIYFQGNSAPDKSGLPSDRFSAERTGGSVSTLTIQRTQQEDSAVYLCASSYSGTGNYEQYFGPGTRLTVT.

This clone came up once. The chain recombines TRBV19 with TRBJ2-6, with 8 bases that match TRBD1. The ends lost 6 bases at V and 4 bases at J; junction bases unmatched: 5. The CDR3 spans 15 residues. Germline V gene lookup returns CDR1 LNHDA and CDR2 SQIVND (reference sequence). Here the CDR3 reads CASSETGAGANVLTF. CDR3 DNA: TGTGCCAGTAGCGAGACAGGGGCCGGGGCCAACGTCCTGACTTTC.

This rearrangement joins TRBV5-4 to TRBJ2-1; 9 bases line up with TRBD2. The V gene's germline CDR1 is SGHNT and CDR2 YYREEE (reference sequence). The CDR3 sequence is 15 residues long. J was trimmed by 7 bases and V by 0 bases; bases with no gene match: 5. The CDR3 DNA reads TGTGCCAGCAGCTTGGTTGGCGGGAGGGGTAATGAGCAGTTCTTC. It codes for CASSLVGGRGNEQFF.

The chain is built from TRBV23-1 and TRBJ1-3; 8 bases match TRBD1. TRBV23-1 is assigned to the ORF class and has an uncertain function. V lost 6 bases, J lost 0 bases, and 19 bases stayed unmatched. CDR3 size: 20 residues. The CDR3 region is CASRLVSQGQAVISGNTIYF. CDR3 in DNA: TGCGCCAGCAGACTTGTTAGTCAGGGACAGGCCGTAATCTCTGGAAACACCATATATTTT.

The chain couples TRBV6-5 to TRBJ1-3; D is possibly TRBD1 (6 bases). Germline-derived CDR1 and CDR2 are MNHEY and SVGAGI. The CDR3 totals 15 residues. V dropped 2 bases and J dropped 0 bases, with 8 bases sitting between them. The CDR3 loop is CASSYKQGSGNTIYF. The CDR3 bases are TGTGCCAGCAGTTACAAACAGGGCTCTGGAAACACCATATATTTT.

The chain recombines TRBV4-2 with TRBJ2-6, with no clear D. Trimming removed 0 bases from V and 0 bases from J, with 6 bases in between. Germline V CDR1 and CDR2: LGHNA, YNFKEQ. The CDR3 covers 16 residues. CDR3 residues: CASSQDNYSGANVLTF. The CDR3 nucleotides read TGTGCCAGCAGCCAAGATAACTACTCTGGGGCCAACGTCCTGACTTTC.

This chain links TRBV4-3 with TRBJ2-2; D unclear. Trimming removed 0 bases from V and 4 bases from J, with 12 bases in between. This CDR3 comprises 16 residues. The germline CDR1 and CDR2 sequences are LGHNA and YSLEER. The CDR3 loop reads CASSQDPVLPTGELFF. In DNA form, the CDR3 reads TGCGCCAGCAGCCAAGATCCTGTCCTTCCCACCGGGGAGCTGTTTTTT.

The chain employs TRBV5-6 and TRBJ2-5; possible D gene TRBD2, 5 bases. This CDR3 contains 12 residues. The germline CDR1 and CDR2 sequences are SGHDT and YYEEEE. V lost 3 bases, J lost 9 bases, and 12 bases lay in between. DNA for the CDR3: TGTGCCAGCAGCTACGGAGAGAGGGCCCAGTACTTC. It encodes CASSYGERAQYF.

The V call is TRBV27, the J call TRBJ1-2; D may be TRBD1 (5 bases). Deletions cut 8 bases from V and 4 bases from J, with 17 bases between. CDR1 and CDR2 from the germline V gene are MNHEY and SMNVEV (reference sequence). The CDR3 loop spans 14 amino acids. The CDR3 is CASWGGVGPYGYTF. In DNA form, the CDR3 reads TGTGCCAGCTGGGGGGGTGTCGGGCCCTATGGCTACACCTTC.